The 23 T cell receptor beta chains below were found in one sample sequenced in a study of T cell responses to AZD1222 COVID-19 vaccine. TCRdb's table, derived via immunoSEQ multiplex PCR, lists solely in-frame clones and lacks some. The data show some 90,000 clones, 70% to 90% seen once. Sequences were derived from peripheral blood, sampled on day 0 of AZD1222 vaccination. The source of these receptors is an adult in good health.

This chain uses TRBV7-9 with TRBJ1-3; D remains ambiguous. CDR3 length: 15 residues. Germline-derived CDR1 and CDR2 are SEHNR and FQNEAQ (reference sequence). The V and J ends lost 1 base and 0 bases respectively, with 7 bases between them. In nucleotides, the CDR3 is TGTGCCAGCAGCTTAGAGTCGAGCTCTGGAAACACCATATATTTT. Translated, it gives CASSLESSSGNTIYF.

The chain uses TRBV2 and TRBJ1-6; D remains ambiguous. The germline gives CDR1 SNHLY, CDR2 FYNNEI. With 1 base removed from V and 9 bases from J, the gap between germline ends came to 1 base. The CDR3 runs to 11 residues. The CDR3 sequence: CASSEGSPLHF. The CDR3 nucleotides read TGTGCCAGCAGTGAAGGTTCACCCCTCCACTTT.

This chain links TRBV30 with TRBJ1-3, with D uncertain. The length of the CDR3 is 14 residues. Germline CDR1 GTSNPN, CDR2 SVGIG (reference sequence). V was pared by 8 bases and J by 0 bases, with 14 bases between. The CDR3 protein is CAAERSTSGNTIYF. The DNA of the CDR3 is TGTGCCGCGGAGAGAAGCACCTCTGGAAACACCATATATTTT.

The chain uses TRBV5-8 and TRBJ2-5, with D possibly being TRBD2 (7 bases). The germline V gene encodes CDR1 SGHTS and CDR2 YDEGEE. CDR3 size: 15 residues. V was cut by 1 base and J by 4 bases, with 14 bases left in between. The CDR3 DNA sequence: TGTGCCAGCAGCTTGTCCCGGGGGGCCAGAGAGACCCAGTACTTC. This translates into CASSLSRGARETQYF.

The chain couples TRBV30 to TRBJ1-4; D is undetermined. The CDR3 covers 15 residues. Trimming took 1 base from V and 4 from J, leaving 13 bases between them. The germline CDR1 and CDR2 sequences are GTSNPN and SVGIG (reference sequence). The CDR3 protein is CAWSAGRKINEKLFF. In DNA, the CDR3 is TGTGCCTGGAGTGCGGGTCGGAAGATTAATGAAAAACTGTTTTTT.

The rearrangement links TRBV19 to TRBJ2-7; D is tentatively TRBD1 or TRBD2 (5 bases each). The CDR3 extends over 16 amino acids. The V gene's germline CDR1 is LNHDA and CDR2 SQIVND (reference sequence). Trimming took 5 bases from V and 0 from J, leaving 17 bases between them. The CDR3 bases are TGTGCCAGTAGTCCCGACCGGGGCCTCGGCTCCTACGAGCAGTACTTC. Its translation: CASSPDRGLGSYEQYF.

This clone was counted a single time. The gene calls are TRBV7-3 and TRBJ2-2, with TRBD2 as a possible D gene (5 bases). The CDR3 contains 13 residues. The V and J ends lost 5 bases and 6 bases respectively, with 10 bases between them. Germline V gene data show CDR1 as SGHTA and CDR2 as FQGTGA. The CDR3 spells CASSLSGSGELFF. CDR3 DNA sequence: TGTGCCAGCAGCCTCAGCGGATCCGGGGAGCTGTTTTTT.

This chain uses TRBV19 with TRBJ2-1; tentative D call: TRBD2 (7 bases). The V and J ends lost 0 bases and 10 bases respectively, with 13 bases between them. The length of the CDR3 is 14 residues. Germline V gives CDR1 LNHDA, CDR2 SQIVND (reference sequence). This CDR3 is CASSIERGQHEQFF. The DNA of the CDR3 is TGTGCCAGTAGTATAGAGCGGGGGCAGCACGAGCAGTTCTTC.

In DNA, the CDR3 is TGTGCCAGTAGTATAGATGCGGCTGCGTATGGCTACACCTTC. Its protein product is CASSIDAAAYGYTF. The chain has TRBV19 and TRBJ1-2; D not resolved. This CDR3 has 14 amino acids. Deletions cut 0 bases from V and 5 bases from J, with 10 bases between. CDR1 and CDR2 (germline): LNHDA, SQIVND (reference sequence). Using reference TRBV19 and TRBJ1-2 for the parts outside the CDR3, the full variable domain is DGGITQSPKYLFRKEGQNVTLSCEQNLNHDAMYWYRQDPGQGLRLIYYSQIVNDFQKGDIAEGYSVSREKKESFPLTVTSAQKNPTAFYLCASSIDAAAYGYTFGSGTRLTVV.

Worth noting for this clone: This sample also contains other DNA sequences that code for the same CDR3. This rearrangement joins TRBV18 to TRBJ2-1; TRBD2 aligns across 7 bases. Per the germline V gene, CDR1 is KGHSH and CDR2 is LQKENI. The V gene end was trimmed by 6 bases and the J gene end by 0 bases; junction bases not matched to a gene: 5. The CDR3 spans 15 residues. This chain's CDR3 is CASSGGGSSYNEQFF. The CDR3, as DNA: TGTGCCAGCTCCGGCGGGGGAAGCTCCTACAATGAGCAGTTCTTC.

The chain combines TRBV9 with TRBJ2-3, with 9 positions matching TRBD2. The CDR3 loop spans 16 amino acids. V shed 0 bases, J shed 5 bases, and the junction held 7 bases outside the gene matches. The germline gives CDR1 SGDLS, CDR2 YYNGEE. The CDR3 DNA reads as TGTGCCAGCAGCGTAGCGGTAGCGGGGGCTGGAGATACGCAGTATTTT. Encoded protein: CASSVAVAGAGDTQYF.

DNA for the CDR3: TGTGCCAGCAGCTTGGGACGCGAGAGGGTTTTCTACTACGAGCAGTACTTC. Translation gives CASSLGRERVFYYEQYF. The rearrangement links TRBV5-6 to TRBJ2-7; D might be TRBD2 (5 bases). Germline CDR1 SGHDT, CDR2 YYEEEE. The V gene lost 0 bases and the J gene lost 3 bases, with 19 bases spanning the gap. The CDR3 spans 17 residues.

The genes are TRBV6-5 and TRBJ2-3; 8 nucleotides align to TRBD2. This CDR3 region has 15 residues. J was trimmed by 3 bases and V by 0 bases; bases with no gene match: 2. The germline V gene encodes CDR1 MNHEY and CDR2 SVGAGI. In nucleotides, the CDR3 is TGTGCCAGCAGTTACTCGCCTAGCGGGACAGATACGCAGTATTTT. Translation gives CASSYSPSGTDTQYF.

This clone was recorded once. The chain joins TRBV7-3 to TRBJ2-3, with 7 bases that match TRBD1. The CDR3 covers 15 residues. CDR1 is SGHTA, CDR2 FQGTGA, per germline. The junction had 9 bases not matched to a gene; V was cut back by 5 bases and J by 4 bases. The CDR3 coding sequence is TGTGCCAGCAGCCTCTCACAGGGGCGCGCAGATACGCAGTATTTT. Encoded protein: CASSLSQGRADTQYF.

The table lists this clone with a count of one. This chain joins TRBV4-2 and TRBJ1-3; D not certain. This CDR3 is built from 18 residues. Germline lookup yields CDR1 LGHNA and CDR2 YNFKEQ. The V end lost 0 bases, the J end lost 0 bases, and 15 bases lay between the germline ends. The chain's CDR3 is CASSQEGKETSSGNTIYF. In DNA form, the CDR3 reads TGTGCCAGCAGCCAAGAGGGGAAAGAAACCAGCTCTGGAAACACCATATATTTT.

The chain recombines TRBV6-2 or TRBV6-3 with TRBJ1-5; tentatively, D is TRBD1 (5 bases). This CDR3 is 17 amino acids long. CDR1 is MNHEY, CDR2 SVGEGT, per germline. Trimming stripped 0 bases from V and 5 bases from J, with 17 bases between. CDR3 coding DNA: TGTGCCAGCAGTTACTCGAACGGCAGGGTCAACGATCAGCCCCAGCATTTT. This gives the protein CASSYSNGRVNDQPQHF.

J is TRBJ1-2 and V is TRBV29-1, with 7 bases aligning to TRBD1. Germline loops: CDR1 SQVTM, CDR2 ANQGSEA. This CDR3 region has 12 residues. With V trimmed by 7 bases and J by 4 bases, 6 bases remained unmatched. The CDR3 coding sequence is TGCAGCGCCATCTACAGGGGCTATGGCTACACCTTC. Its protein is CSAIYRGYGYTF. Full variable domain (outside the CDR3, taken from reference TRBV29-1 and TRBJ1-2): SAVISQKPSRDICQRGTSLTIQCQVDSQVTMMFWYRQQPGQSLTLIATANQGSEATYESGFVIDKFPISRPNLTFSTLTVSNMSPEDSSIYLCSAIYRGYGYTFGSGTRLTVV.

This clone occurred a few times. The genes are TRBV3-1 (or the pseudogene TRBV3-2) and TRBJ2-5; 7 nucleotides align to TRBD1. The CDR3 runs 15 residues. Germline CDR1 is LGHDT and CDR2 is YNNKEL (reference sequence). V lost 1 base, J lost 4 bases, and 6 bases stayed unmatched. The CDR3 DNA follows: TGTGCCAGCAGCCAAGGGGACAGTCGGCCAGAGACCCAGTACTTC. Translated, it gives CASSQGDSRPETQYF.

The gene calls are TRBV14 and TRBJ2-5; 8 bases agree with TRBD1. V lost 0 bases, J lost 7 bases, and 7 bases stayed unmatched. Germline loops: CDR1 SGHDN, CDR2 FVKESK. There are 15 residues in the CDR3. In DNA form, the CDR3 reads TGTGCCAGCAGCCAAGATACCAGGGGGCAATGGACCCAGTACTTC. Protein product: CASSQDTRGQWTQYF.

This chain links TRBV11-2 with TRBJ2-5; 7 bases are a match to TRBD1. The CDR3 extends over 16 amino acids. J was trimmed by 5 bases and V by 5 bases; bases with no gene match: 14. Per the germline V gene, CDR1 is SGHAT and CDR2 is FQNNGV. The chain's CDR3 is CASSHRGRTGAETQYF. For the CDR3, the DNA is TGTGCCAGCAGCCACCGAGGACGGACAGGAGCGGAGACCCAGTACTTC.

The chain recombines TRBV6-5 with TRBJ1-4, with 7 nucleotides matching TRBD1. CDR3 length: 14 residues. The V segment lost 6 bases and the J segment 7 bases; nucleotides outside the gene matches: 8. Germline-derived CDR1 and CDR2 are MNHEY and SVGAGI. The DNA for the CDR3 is TGTGCCAGCAGCAAAGACAGGGTCGGTGAAAAACTGTTTTTT. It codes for CASSKDRVGEKLFF.

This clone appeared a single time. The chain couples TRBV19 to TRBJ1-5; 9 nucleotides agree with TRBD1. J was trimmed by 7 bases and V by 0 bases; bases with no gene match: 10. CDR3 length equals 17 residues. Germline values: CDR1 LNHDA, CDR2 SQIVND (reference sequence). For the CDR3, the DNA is TGTGCCAGTAGTATAGATGGGACCGGGACAGGGCTCCAGCCCCAGCATTTT. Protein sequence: CASSIDGTGTGLQPQHF.

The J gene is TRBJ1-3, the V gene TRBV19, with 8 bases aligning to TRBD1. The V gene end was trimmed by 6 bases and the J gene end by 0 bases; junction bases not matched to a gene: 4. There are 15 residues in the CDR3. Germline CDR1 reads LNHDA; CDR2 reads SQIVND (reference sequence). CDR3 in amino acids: CASSGQGDSGNTIYF. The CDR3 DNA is TGTGCCAGTAGCGGACAGGGAGACTCTGGAAACACCATATATTTT.